The 2 T cell receptor beta chains below all came from one sample that was sequenced in a study of T cell repertoires in cytomegalovirus infection. Using its own MiXCR run on the reads, TCRdb lists one record per CDR3 protein. The data hold about 320,000 distinct CDR3 sequences, with more than 8% observed a single time. What was sequenced was PBMCs. Receptor source: a human donor in good health (CMV status not recorded). Some clones in this sample may be carry-over from other donors' samples.

For the CDR3, the DNA is TGTGCCAGCAGTTCGGGTGGGTCCCAGCATTTT. Translation: CASSSGGSQHF. The J gene is TRBJ1-5, the V gene TRBV28; no firm D call. This CDR3 spans 11 amino acids. With 4 bases removed from V and 11 bases from J, the gap between germline ends came to 9 bases. CDR1 is MDHEN, CDR2 SYDVKM, per germline.

The genes are TRBV20-1 and TRBJ2-1; 10 positions agree with TRBD2. The CDR3 runs 15 residues. Per the germline V gene, CDR1 is DFQATT and CDR2 is SNEGSKA (reference sequence). Trimming removed 2 bases from V and 2 bases from J; junction bases left unmatched: 3. The CDR3 nucleotides are TGCAGTGCTAGAAGAGCGGGAGGGCCCTACAATGAGCAGTTCTTC. Amino acid sequence: CSARRAGGPYNEQFF.